This T cell receptor beta chain was recorded in a study of blood T cell repertoires in COVID-19. At the level of the study: Italy, Spain and the United States were the sources of the convalescent and acute COVID-19 samples. PBMCs, B-cell-depleted T cells, or T cells provided the cDNA or gDNA that made up the material.

In the original processing: Quantification of nucleated cells was approximated via reference gene primer amplification. TCRdb's table, derived via immunoSEQ multiplex PCR, lists solely in-frame clones and lacks some. Clone size and the V and J calls come from that table; the DNA yielded D and trimming. The table records a few hundred thousand clones, around four fifths of them present only once. Losses at the gene ends were 1 base for V and 6 bases for J; bases not matched to a gene: 5. The germline gives CDR1 SGHRS, CDR2 YFSETQ. This CDR3 region has 15 residues. The chain carries TRBV5-1 and TRBJ2-5, with 11 nucleotides matching TRBD2. The specimen was peripheral blood. This clonotype was sampled from a man aged 55-75 years with acute or convalescent COVID-19. CDR3 coding DNA: TGCGCCAGCAGCTTGCCTAGCGGGGGGAGAAAGACCCAGTACTTC. Translation: CASSLPSGGRKTQYF.